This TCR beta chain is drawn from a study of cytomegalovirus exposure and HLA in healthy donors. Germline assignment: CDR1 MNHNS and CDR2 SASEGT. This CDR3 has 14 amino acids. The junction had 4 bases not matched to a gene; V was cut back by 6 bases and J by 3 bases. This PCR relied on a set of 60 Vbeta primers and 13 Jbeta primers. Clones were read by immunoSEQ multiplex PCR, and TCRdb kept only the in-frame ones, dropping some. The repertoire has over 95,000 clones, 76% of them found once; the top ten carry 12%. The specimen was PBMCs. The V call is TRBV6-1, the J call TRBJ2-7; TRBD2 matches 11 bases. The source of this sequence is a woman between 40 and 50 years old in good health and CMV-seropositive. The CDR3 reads CASRAGTSGYEQYF. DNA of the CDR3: TGTGCCAGCAGGGCCGGGACTAGCGGCTACGAGCAGTACTTC.